This T cell receptor (beta chain) came from a study of T cell responses to AZD1222 COVID-19 vaccine. Study-wide findings and caveats: Donors in the cohort were predominantly white British and more often female, and clonal diversity was possibly underestimated.

Note on this clone: Its antigen is currently unknown.

Clones were read by immunoSEQ multiplex PCR, and TCRdb kept only the in-frame ones, dropping some. The sample lists roughly 50,000 clones, 89% occurring once. The V end was cut by 6 bases, the J end by 12 bases, with 14 bases between. Germline V gene data show CDR1 as KGHDR and CDR2 as SFDVKD. CDR3 length: 11 amino acids. The V and J genes are TRBV24-1 and TRBJ2-7; the D is unclear. The material was peripheral blood, obtained 28 days after the second AZD1222 dose. This receptor was identified in an adult who received the AZD1222 COVID-19 vaccine. CDR3 coding DNA: TGTGCCACCAGTATCGGAGAGAGCACGTACTTC. This encodes CATSIGESTYF.